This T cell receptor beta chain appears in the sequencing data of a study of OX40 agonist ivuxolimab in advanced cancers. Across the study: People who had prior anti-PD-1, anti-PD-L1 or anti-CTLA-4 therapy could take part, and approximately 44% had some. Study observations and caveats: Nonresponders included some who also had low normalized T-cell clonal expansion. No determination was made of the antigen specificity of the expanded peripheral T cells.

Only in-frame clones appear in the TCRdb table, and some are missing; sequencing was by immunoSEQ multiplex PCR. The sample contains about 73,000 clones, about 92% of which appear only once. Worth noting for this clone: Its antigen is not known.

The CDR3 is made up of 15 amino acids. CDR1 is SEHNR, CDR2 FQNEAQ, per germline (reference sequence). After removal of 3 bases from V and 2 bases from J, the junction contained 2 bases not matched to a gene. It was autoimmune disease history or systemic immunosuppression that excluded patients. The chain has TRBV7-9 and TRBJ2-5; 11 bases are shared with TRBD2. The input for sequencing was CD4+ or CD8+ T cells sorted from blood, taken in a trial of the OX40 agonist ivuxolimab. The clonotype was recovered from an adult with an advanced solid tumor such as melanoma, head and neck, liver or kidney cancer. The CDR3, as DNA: TGTGCCAGCAGCTTTAGCGGGGGGGAACAAGAGACCCAGTACTTC. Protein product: CASSFSGGEQETQYF. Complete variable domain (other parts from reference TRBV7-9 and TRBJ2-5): DTGVSQNPRHKITKRGQNVTFRCDPISEHNRLYWYRQTLGQGPEFLTYFQNEAQLEKSRLLSDRFSAERPKGSFSTLEIQRTEQGDSAMYLCASSFSGGEQETQYFGPGTRLLVL.